This T cell receptor (beta chain) is from a study of neurological immune-mediated disorders. The CDR3 spans 15 residues. CDR1 is SGDLS and CDR2 is YYNGEE in the germline V gene. V shed 0 bases and J shed 0 bases, with 8 bases lying between them. MiXCR, applied by TCRdb to the 5' RACE reads, yields one record per CDR3 protein. The sample has 45,000 to 60,000 distinct CDR3 sequences; roughly 3.5% are singletons. This clonotype has a count of ten or more. The rearrangement joins TRBV9 to TRBJ2-3; maybe TRBD2 (6 bases). The receptor comes from a man aged 25-45 years with multiple sclerosis. The sequenced sample consisted of PBMCs. The CDR3 region is CASSVAAGSTDTQYF. In nucleotides, the CDR3 is TGTGCCAGCAGCGTAGCGGCGGGAAGCACAGATACGCAGTATTTT. The whole variable domain, filled in from reference TRBV9 and TRBJ2-3, reads DSGVTQTPKHLITATGQRVTLRCSPRSGDLSVYWYQQSLDQGLQFLIQYYNGEERAKGNILERFSAQQFPDLHSELNLSSLELGDSALYFCASSVAAGSTDTQYFGPGTRLTVL.